A single sample gave rise to the 9 T cell receptor beta chains below, sequenced in a study of read filtering for tumor transcriptome and immune sequencing. This library used roughly 400 ng RNA and molecular barcoded adaptors spanning alpha/delta and beta/gamma chains. TCRdb reprocessed the reads via MiXCR and lists one record per CDR3 protein. This table has about 24,000 distinct CDR3 sequences, approximately 22% appearing once. The specimen was a population of CD138-negative cells sorted from bone marrow. The source is a donor aged 40 or over with multiple myeloma.

This clonotype was observed a handful of times. The V and J genes are TRBV11-2 and TRBJ2-5; D is unresolved. The CDR3 runs to 16 residues. Looked up from germline, CDR1 is SGHAT and CDR2 is FQNNGV. V lost 5 bases and J 4 bases, leaving 20 bases between the germline ends. CDR3 region: CASSPGWTLQGETQYF. The CDR3 DNA sequence: TGTGCCAGCAGCCCAGGCTGGACGCTTCAAGGAGAGACCCAGTACTTC.

A note on this clonotype: A much larger clone lies a single base off, so this may be a read error. The chain is built from TRBV7-3 and TRBJ2-7, with 7 bases that match TRBD1. The CDR3 is 14 residues long. The J segment lost 0 bases and the V segment lost 7 bases, leaving 6 bases of the junction unmatched. Looked up from germline, CDR1 is SGHTA and CDR2 is FQGTGA. The CDR3: CASKNRGTSYEQYF. CDR3 in DNA: TGTGCCAGCAAGAACAGGGGAACCTCCTACGAGCAGTACTTC. Full variable domain (remainder filled in from reference TRBV7-3 and TRBJ2-7): GAGVSQTPSNKVTEKGKYVELRCDPISGHTALYWYRQSLGQGPEFLIYFQGTGAADDSGLPNDRFFAVRPEGSVSTLKIQRTERGDSAVYLCASKNRGTSYEQYFGPGTRLTVT.

A remark on this clonotype: A much larger clone differs from this one at a single base, so this may be a read error. This chain links TRBV7-2 with TRBJ2-7; no definite D call. The end of the DNA fits TRBJ2-1 better, so the J call may be wrong. The CDR3 totals 11 residues. CDR1 SGHTA and CDR2 FQGNSA come from the germline V gene. CDR3 region: CASSGVTEQFF. In DNA, the CDR3 is TGTGCCAGCAGCGGGGTGACCGAGCAGTTCTTC.

This clonotype has just one count. One base away lies a much larger clone, so this may be a sequencing read error. No conserved phenylalanine or tryptophan is present at the end of the CDR3, so a read error is the likely explanation. This sequence joins TRBV28 and TRBJ2-5, with a weak D call TRBD1 (6 bases). V was trimmed by 7 bases and J by 3 bases, leaving 6 bases between them. Per the germline V gene, CDR1 is MDHEN and CDR2 is SYDVKM. The length of the CDR3 is 11 residues. Here the CDR3 reads CASNREETQYL. The CDR3 DNA follows: TGTGCCAGCAACAGGGAAGAGACCCAGTACTTA.

In the case of this clonotype: This clone may be a read error of a much larger clone one base away. The rearrangement uses TRBV19 and TRBJ2-1; D perhaps matches TRBD2 (5 bases). Germline V CDR1 and CDR2: LNHDA, SQIVND (reference sequence). V was trimmed by 1 base and J by 10 bases, leaving 8 bases between them. The CDR3 has 12 amino acids. In DNA form, the CDR3 reads TGTGCCAGTAGTATAGCCGGGGTCGAGCAGTTCTTC. This sequence encodes CASSIAGVEQFF.

The chain joins TRBV6-5 to TRBJ2-3, with 9 bases fitting TRBD1. The length of the CDR3 is 16 residues. V gave up 6 bases and J gave up 7 bases; unmatched junction bases: 14. Germline loops: CDR1 MNHEY, CDR2 SVGAGI. CDR3: CASSRPPGQGRHTQYF. CDR3 DNA sequence: TGTGCCAGCAGCCGACCGCCGGGACAGGGACGACATACGCAGTATTTT.

As to this clonotype: Just one base apart from a much larger clone, this may be a read error. This chain connects TRBV20-1 to TRBJ2-4, with TRBD1 identical over 11 bases. This CDR3 spans 16 amino acids. Per the germline V gene, CDR1 is DFQATT and CDR2 is SNEGSKA (reference sequence). After removal of 3 bases from V and 12 bases from J, the junction contained 16 bases not matched to a gene. CDR3 sequence: CSASHRTGGRSGTQYF. In DNA form, the CDR3 reads TGCAGTGCTAGCCACAGGACAGGGGGCAGGAGCGGCACTCAGTACTTC.

V gene TRBV7-8 combines with J gene TRBJ2-1; 7 bases match TRBD2. V lost 6 bases and J lost 13; bases outside the gene matches: 15. The length of the CDR3 is 14 residues. From germline, CDR1 is SGHVS and CDR2 FQNEAQ. CDR3 protein: CASSLGLPREDQFF. The DNA of the CDR3 is TGTGCCAGCAGTTTGGGACTACCAAGGGAAGACCAGTTCTTC.

About this clonotype itself: One base away lies a much larger clone, so this may be a sequencing read error. This rearrangement joins TRBV3-1 to TRBJ1-6; possible D gene TRBD1, 5 bases. This CDR3 is built from 13 residues. In germline, CDR1 is LGHDT, CDR2 YNNKEL (reference sequence). Trimming took 4 bases from V and 11 from J, leaving 12 bases between them. The CDR3 nucleotides read TGTGCCAGCAGCCTGGGGAAGGGGACACCCCTCCACTTT. It encodes CASSLGKGTPLHF.